The source of this T cell receptor beta chain is a study of cytomegalovirus exposure and HLA in healthy donors. Study results and limitations: Later on, a genetic analysis was performed. It linked a missense variant in DCLRE1C with V- and J-gene trimming of TCR beta. A later analysis by the authors found several of the most significant clusters apparently linked to common viral pathogens.

Germline assignment: CDR1 LNHDA and CDR2 SQIVND (reference sequence). J gave up 7 bases and V 6 bases, and 4 bases lay outside the gene matches. The CDR3 length is 13 residues. As to this clone: Its antigen is not known.

PCR amplification relied on 60 Vbeta primers (plus 13 Jbeta primers). Per the original data handling: A follow-up analysis tallied around 80 million unique TCR beta chains, about 10 million shared. The data were produced by immunoSEQ multiplex PCR, yet TCRdb's version contains in-frame clones alone and is incomplete. The DNA gave D and trimming, while V, J and clone size come from that table. The data contain about 130,000 clones, approximately 80% of them singletons. The sample was PBMCs. This chain uses TRBV19 with TRBJ1-2, with TRBD1 identical over 11 bases. The TCR comes from a middle-aged man in good health and CMV-seronegative. The DNA for the CDR3 is TGTGCCAGTAGCATGGGACAGGGGGGTGGCTACACCTTC. Its protein product is CASSMGQGGGYTF.